The 25 T cell receptor beta chains below all came from one sample that was sequenced in a study of T cell responses to AZD1222 COVID-19 vaccine. The table came from immunoSEQ multiplex PCR; TCRdb's copy has only in-frame clones and leaves some out. The sample shows tens of thousands of clones, approximately 85% of them seen only once. Here the sequenced sample was peripheral blood, taken on day 0 of MenACWY control vaccination. These receptors originate from an adult in good health.

This chain joins TRBV7-9 and TRBJ2-1; possible D gene TRBD2, 6 bases. Deletions cut 3 bases from V and 0 bases from J, with 6 bases between. There are 14 residues in the CDR3. Germline V gene lookup returns CDR1 SEHNR and CDR2 FQNEAQ (reference sequence). As DNA, the CDR3 is TGTGCCAGCAGCTTGGGGGGCTCCTACAATGAGCAGTTCTTC. Translated: CASSLGGSYNEQFF.

The chain employs TRBV5-1 and TRBJ1-1; no firm D call. Looked up from germline, CDR1 is SGHRS and CDR2 is YFSETQ. V was trimmed by 4 bases and J by 0 bases, leaving 16 bases between them. The CDR3 is made up of 16 amino acids. The CDR3 region has the DNA TGCGCCAGCAGCCCGGGAACAGCTATAATGAACACTGAAGCTTTCTTT. It yields the protein CASSPGTAIMNTEAFF. The full variable domain, its missing parts supplied by reference TRBV5-1 and TRBJ1-1, is KAGVTQTPRYLIKTRGQQVTLSCSPISGHRSVSWYQQTPGQGLQFLFEYFSETQRNKGNFPGRFSGRQFSNSRSEMNVSTLELGDSALYLCASSPGTAIMNTEAFFGQGTRLTVV.

The CDR3 loop reads CASSRPGQGSSGNTIYF. Here the CDR3 DNA reads TGTGCCAGCAGCCGACCCGGACAGGGGAGCTCTGGAAACACCATATATTTT. The chain is built from TRBV5-4 and TRBJ1-3; the match to TRBD1 covers 9 bases. Unmatched junction bases numbered 8, after V lost 4 bases and J lost 0 bases. There are 17 residues in the CDR3. Germline assignment: CDR1 SGHNT and CDR2 YYREEE (reference sequence).

The chain carries TRBV29-1 and TRBJ2-7; D remains unclear. Germline loops: CDR1 SQVTM, CDR2 ANQGSEA. The CDR3 consists of 12 residues. The V gene lost 8 bases and the J gene lost 3 bases, with 14 bases spanning the gap. The CDR3: CSMLGIDYEQYF. The CDR3 DNA is TGCAGCATGCTGGGTATCGACTACGAGCAGTACTTC.

The V call is TRBV4-3, the J call TRBJ2-3; D is possibly TRBD1 or TRBD2 (7 bases each). CDR1 and CDR2 (germline): LGHNA, YSLEER. The CDR3 runs 21 residues. V lost 0 bases, J lost 6 bases, and 31 bases lay in between. The CDR3 sequence is CASSQEGSQGEGHPRGDTQYF. The DNA for the CDR3 is TGCGCCAGCAGCCAAGAAGGCTCCCAGGGGGAGGGCCACCCTAGGGGTGATACGCAGTATTTT.

The V and J genes are TRBV19 and TRBJ1-5, with TRBD1 matching over 7 bases. CDR3 length equals 15 residues. CDR1 is LNHDA and CDR2 is SQIVND in the germline V gene (reference sequence). V lost 7 bases and J lost 2; bases outside the gene matches: 8. The CDR3 loop is CASNDSGGRNQPQHF. CDR3 DNA sequence: TGTGCCAGTAATGATTCAGGGGGTCGCAATCAGCCCCAGCATTTT.

The chain recombines TRBV7-9 with TRBJ2-5; 7 nucleotides align to TRBD1. This CDR3 has 15 amino acids. The germline V gene has CDR1 SEHNR and CDR2 FQNEAQ (reference sequence). The J segment lost 2 bases and the V segment lost 4 bases, leaving 7 bases of the junction unmatched. The CDR3 DNA reads as TGTGCCAGCAGCTCCCGGGACAGTATGCAAGAGACCCAGTACTTC. Protein sequence: CASSSRDSMQETQYF. Variable domain in full (rest from reference TRBV7-9 and TRBJ2-5): DTGVSQNPRHKITKRGQNVTFRCDPISEHNRLYWYRQTLGQGPEFLTYFQNEAQLEKSRLLSDRFSAERPKGSFSTLEIQRTEQGDSAMYLCASSSRDSMQETQYFGPGTRLLVL.

The chain couples TRBV30 to TRBJ2-7, with a possible D match to TRBD1 (6 bases). The germline V and J ends were trimmed by 0 bases and 1 base, with 7 bases remaining between them. This CDR3 spans 13 amino acids. Germline V lookup: CDR1 GTSNPN, CDR2 SVGIG (reference sequence). Written as DNA, the CDR3 is TGTGCCTGGAGTGTACAGGGATCCTACGAGCAGTACTTC. This translates into CAWSVQGSYEQYF.

V is TRBV5-5 and J is TRBJ1-1, with D maybe TRBD1 (5 bases). V was trimmed by 5 bases and J by 12 bases, leaving 20 bases between them. Germline loops: CDR1 SGHKS, CDR2 YYEKEE (reference sequence). CDR3 length: 13 residues. The CDR3 here is CASSRLQVPGSFF. Written as DNA, the CDR3 is TGTGCCAGCAGTCGGTTACAGGTCCCGGGCTCTTTCTTT.

The CDR3 region is CASSLDSNYGYTF. CDR3 nucleotides: TGTGCCAGCAGCTTAGACAGTAACTATGGCTACACCTTC. The rearrangement joins TRBV7-3 to TRBJ1-2; tentatively, D is TRBD1 (5 bases). The V gene lost 2 bases and the J gene lost 1 base, with 5 bases spanning the gap. The CDR3 has 13 residues. From germline, CDR1 is SGHTA and CDR2 FQGTGA.

The chain employs TRBV27 and TRBJ2-5; 7 nucleotides line up with TRBD2. V was pared by 5 bases and J by 5 bases, with 20 bases of the junction left unmatched. Germline CDR1 is MNHEY and CDR2 is SMNVEV (reference sequence). The CDR3 extends over 18 amino acids. The CDR3 nucleotides are TGTGCCAGCAGTCCCGCTTGGAGCAGCGGGAATTGGGCGGAGACCCAGTACTTC. This translates into CASSPAWSSGNWAETQYF.

The chain uses TRBV2 and TRBJ1-1, with D maybe TRBD1 (5 bases). V was cut by 3 bases and J by 10 bases, with 9 bases left in between. Germline V CDR1 and CDR2: SNHLY, FYNNEI. The CDR3 extends over 11 amino acids. The DNA for the CDR3 is TGTGCCAGCAGTGAGGCGGGGGTAGCTTTCTTT. This encodes CASSEAGVAFF.

Here the CDR3 reads CASSEGGLGFVGNTIYF. CDR3 coding DNA: TGTGCCAGCAGTGAAGGGGGATTGGGTTTCGTTGGAAACACCATATATTTT. The rearrangement links TRBV2 to TRBJ1-3; no clear D gene. This CDR3 has 17 amino acids. The ends were cut back, 1 base at V and 3 bases at J, with 16 bases in the middle. CDR1 is SNHLY and CDR2 is FYNNEI in the germline V gene. The full variable domain, with the rest looked up from reference TRBV2 and TRBJ1-3, is EPEVTQTPSHQVTQMGQEVILRCVPISNHLYFYWYRQILGQKVEFLVSFYNNEISEKSEIFDDQFSVERPDGSNFTLKIRSTKLEDSAMYFCASSEGGLGFVGNTIYFGEGSWLTVV.

V gene TRBV6-2 or TRBV6-3 combines with J gene TRBJ2-7; TRBD1 or TRBD2 may be the D gene (5 bases each). Trimming shortened V by 3 bases and J by 1 base, and 10 bases separated the two germline ends. The CDR3 contains 14 residues. Germline-derived CDR1 and CDR2 are MNHEY and SVGEGT. DNA for the CDR3: TGTGCCAGCAGTTATAGGGACGGGTCCTACGAGCAGTACTTC. Its protein product is CASSYRDGSYEQYF.

DNA for the CDR3: TGTGCCAGCAGCCCATGGTCCGAGAGCTCCTACGAGCAGTACTTC. It encodes CASSPWSESSYEQYF. V and J are TRBV5-6 and TRBJ2-7; no clear D gene. CDR3 length equals 15 residues. CDR1 and CDR2 (germline): SGHDT, YYEEEE. Trimming took 4 bases from V and 0 from J, leaving 14 bases between them. The variable domain in full, completed from reference TRBV5-6 and TRBJ2-7, reads DAGVTQSPTHLIKTRGQQVTLRCSPKSGHDTVSWYQQALGQGPQFIFQYYEEEERQRGNFPDRFSGHQFPNYSSELNVNALLLGDSALYLCASSPWSESSYEQYFGPGTRLTVT.

V usage is TRBV7-2 and J usage is TRBJ2-7; 10 bases map to TRBD2. The germline gives CDR1 SGHTA, CDR2 FQGNSA. J gave up 3 bases and V 1 base, and 6 bases lay outside the gene matches. The CDR3 spans 16 residues. CDR3 amino acids: CASSLGSSGRLYEQYF. DNA of the CDR3: TGTGCCAGCAGCTTAGGTTCTAGCGGGAGACTCTACGAGCAGTACTTC.

This sequence joins TRBV25-1 and TRBJ2-2; 8 nucleotides match TRBD2. Germline values: CDR1 MGHDK, CDR2 SYGVNS. The V and J ends lost 6 bases and 1 base, in that order; junction bases with no gene match: 4. This CDR3 contains 15 residues. Here the CDR3 DNA reads TGTGCCAGCAGGAGTCGGGGGGGGAACACCGGGGAGCTGTTTTTT. The encoded protein is CASRSRGGNTGELFF.

The chain has TRBV6-6 and TRBJ1-3, with D tentatively TRBD1 (6 bases). Germline V gene data show CDR1 as MNHNY and CDR2 as SVGAGI (reference sequence). CDR3 length equals 13 residues. The V end was cut by 8 bases, the J end by 4 bases, with 12 bases between. The CDR3 DNA reads as TGTGCCAGCGAGGGGGGGAAAGGAAACACCATATATTTT. It yields the protein CASEGGKGNTIYF.

The genes are TRBV5-1 and TRBJ2-3; a possible D gene is TRBD1 (7 bases). The V end was cut by 2 bases, the J end by 3 bases, with 19 bases between. From germline, CDR1 is SGHRS and CDR2 YFSETQ. This CDR3 is 17 amino acids long. Here the CDR3 reads CASSFGDRGRGTDTQYF. The CDR3 DNA reads as TGCGCCAGCAGCTTTGGGGACAGAGGACGGGGGACAGATACGCAGTATTTT.

V and J are TRBV19 and TRBJ2-4, with a weak D call TRBD1 (6 bases). Looked up from germline, CDR1 is LNHDA and CDR2 is SQIVND (reference sequence). The CDR3 contains 15 residues. Trimming left V 3 bases short and J 0 bases short, with 9 bases between. In DNA, the CDR3 is TGTGCCAGTAGTATGGGACACATAGCCAAAAACATTCAGTACTTC. It yields the protein CASSMGHIAKNIQYF.

J is TRBJ1-1 and V is TRBV4-3, with D uncertain. The V end was cut by 1 base, the J end by 6 bases, with 9 bases between. Germline V gene lookup returns CDR1 LGHNA and CDR2 YSLEER. There are 13 residues in the CDR3. The CDR3, as DNA: TGCGCCAGCAGCCAAGGGAGGATAGCTGAAGCTTTCTTT. Protein: CASSQGRIAEAFF.

This sequence joins TRBV7-8 and TRBJ1-5; tentatively, D is TRBD1 (5 bases). V dropped 3 bases and J dropped 5 bases, with 8 bases sitting between them. This CDR3 has 13 residues. CDR1 SGHVS and CDR2 FQNEAQ come from the germline V gene. The CDR3 DNA is TGTGCCAGCAGCTTGAGGGGCGATCAGCCCCAGCATTTT. Its translation: CASSLRGDQPQHF.

The rearrangement joins TRBV5-1 to TRBJ1-1; no firm D call. CDR1 and CDR2 from the germline V gene are SGHRS and YFSETQ. Trimming took off 3 bases at V and 0 bases at J, with 12 bases between the two ends. The CDR3 extends over 15 amino acids. CDR3 sequence reads: CASSSLNGVNTEAFF. The DNA for the CDR3 is TGCGCCAGCAGCTCCCTTAATGGGGTGAACACTGAAGCTTTCTTT.

The chain combines TRBV5-4 with TRBJ2-6; 8 bases map to TRBD1. With 4 bases clipped from V and 4 bases from J, the junction kept 7 bases outside the gene matches. This CDR3 region has 16 residues. Germline V CDR1 and CDR2: SGHNT, YYREEE (reference sequence). Here the CDR3 reads CASSTTTGAGANVLTF. CDR3 bases: TGTGCCAGCAGCACGACGACAGGGGCCGGGGCCAACGTCCTGACTTTC.

The chain combines TRBV9 with TRBJ2-7, with D perhaps given as TRBD1 or TRBD2 (6 bases each). The germline V and J ends were trimmed by 3 bases and 5 bases, with 18 bases remaining between them. The CDR3 extends over 15 amino acids. Germline CDR1 is SGDLS and CDR2 is YYNGEE. CDR3 DNA sequence: TGTGCCAGCAGCGGCCGGTTGGGGGGCCCGGACGAGCAGTACTTC. Its protein product is CASSGRLGGPDEQYF.